The 10 T cell receptor beta chains listed next were all sequenced from one sample in a study of siplizumab effects on memory and regulatory T cells. Clones were sequenced by immunoSEQ multiplex PCR, and TCRdb holds only the in-frame ones, with some missing. The sample gives about 70,000 clones, approximately 89% of which show up once; about 1.5% is in the top ten. Source material: Tregs sorted from blood. Receptor source: a human donor in good health.

The chain combines TRBV7-6 with TRBJ2-6; D gene uncertain. Germline V lookup: CDR1 SGHVS, CDR2 FNYEAQ. Trimming took 2 bases from V and 5 from J, leaving 13 bases between them. This CDR3 spans 16 amino acids. Here the CDR3 DNA reads TGTGCCAGCAGCTTACCAGAGTTAGGCAGGGCCAACGTCCTGACTTTC. This sequence encodes CASSLPELGRANVLTF.

V usage is TRBV4-2 and J usage is TRBJ2-3; 9 nucleotides line up with TRBD1. V dropped 0 bases and J dropped 1; count of bases not matched to a gene: 2. The CDR3 consists of 16 residues. In germline, CDR1 is LGHNA, CDR2 YNFKEQ. The DNA for the CDR3 is TGTGCCAGCAGCCAAGAGGGACAGGGAGGCACAGATACGCAGTATTTT. It yields the protein CASSQEGQGGTDTQYF.

This clone was counted a single time. The rearrangement uses TRBV7-8 and TRBJ2-6; 9 bases align to TRBD2. Germline CDR1 reads SGHVS; CDR2 reads FQNEAQ. This CDR3 is built from 17 residues. Trimming removed 4 bases from V and 2 bases from J; junction bases left unmatched: 6. The CDR3 DNA reads as TGTGCCAGCAGCTGGCAAGCGGGAGGTCCTGGGGCCAACGTCCTGACTTTC. Its protein product is CASSWQAGGPGANVLTF.

The V call is TRBV10-3, the J call TRBJ2-7; 8 bases fit TRBD1. The V gene's germline CDR1 is ENHRY and CDR2 SYGVKD. The J segment lost 3 bases and the V segment lost 7 bases, leaving 5 bases of the junction unmatched. This CDR3 has 13 amino acids. CDR3 sequence: CAITRDRNYEQYF. The CDR3 nucleotides read TGTGCCATCACCCGGGACAGGAACTACGAGCAGTACTTC.

Only one count was recorded for this clone. The V and J genes are TRBV27 and TRBJ2-7; TRBD1 aligns across 9 bases. The germline CDR1 and CDR2 sequences are MNHEY and SMNVEV (reference sequence). This CDR3 comprises 15 residues. Trimming removed 5 bases from V and 5 bases from J; junction bases left unmatched: 10. The CDR3 nucleotides are TGTGCCAGCAGTGCTCCGGGACAGGGAAAGAACGAGCAGTACTTC. It yields the protein CASSAPGQGKNEQYF.

This chain uses TRBV10-2 with TRBJ2-5; 10 nucleotides match TRBD2. The germline V gene has CDR1 WSHSY and CDR2 SAAADI. With 6 bases clipped from V and 14 bases from J, the junction kept 15 bases outside the gene matches. This CDR3 has 14 amino acids. The CDR3 here is CASRERLAGDHFYF. In nucleotides, the CDR3 is TGCGCCAGCAGAGAGAGGCTAGCGGGAGACCATTTCTACTTC.

This sequence joins TRBV19 and TRBJ2-7; the D gene is possibly TRBD1 (6 bases). This CDR3 region has 13 residues. In germline, CDR1 is LNHDA, CDR2 SQIVND (reference sequence). With 10 bases removed from V and 6 bases from J, the gap between germline ends came to 19 bases. Here the CDR3 DNA reads TGTGCCACAACGACAGAAGTCAGGGGCGAGCAGTACTTC. This codes for CATTTEVRGEQYF.

V usage is TRBV29-1 and J usage is TRBJ2-1, with 16 bases identical to TRBD2. Germline CDR1 SQVTM, CDR2 ANQGSEA. The CDR3 extends over 19 amino acids. Trimming removed 3 bases from V and 7 bases from J; junction bases left unmatched: 15. CDR3 coding DNA: TGCAGCGTTGAGGCCCCGGGACTAGCGGGAGGGCCTTTTTGGAATGAGCAGTTCTTC. Its translation is CSVEAPGLAGGPFWNEQFF.

The rearrangement joins TRBV19 to TRBJ1-5; D gene ambiguous. The CDR3 covers 14 residues. Germline loops: CDR1 LNHDA, CDR2 SQIVND (reference sequence). V shed 6 bases and J shed 0 bases, with 9 bases lying between them. The DNA of the CDR3 is TGTGCCAGTAGCCAACAGCATAGCAATCAGCCCCAGCATTTT. This translates into CASSQQHSNQPQHF. Complete variable domain (other parts from reference TRBV19 and TRBJ1-5): DGGITQSPKYLFRKEGQNVTLSCEQNLNHDAMYWYRQDPGQGLRLIYYSQIVNDFQKGDIAEGYSVSREKKESFPLTVTSAQKNPTAFYLCASSQQHSNQPQHFGDGTRLSIL.

The V and J genes are TRBV19 and TRBJ2-1; the match to TRBD2 covers 7 bases. The germline V gene has CDR1 LNHDA and CDR2 SQIVND (reference sequence). The V segment lost 0 bases and the J segment 3 bases; nucleotides outside the gene matches: 2. The CDR3 length is 15 residues. The CDR3 DNA follows: TGTGCCAGTAGTATAGATCCGGGAGGCTACAATGAGCAGTTCTTC. This gives the protein CASSIDPGGYNEQFF.